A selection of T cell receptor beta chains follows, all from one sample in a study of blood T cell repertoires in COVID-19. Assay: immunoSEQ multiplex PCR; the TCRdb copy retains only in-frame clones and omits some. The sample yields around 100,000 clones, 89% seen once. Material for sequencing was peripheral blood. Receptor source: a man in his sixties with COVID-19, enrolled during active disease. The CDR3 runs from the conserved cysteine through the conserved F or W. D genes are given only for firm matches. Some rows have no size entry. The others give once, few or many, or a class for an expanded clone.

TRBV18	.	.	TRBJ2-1	TGTGCCAGCTCACCAGGGGCCAACTACAATGAGCAGTTCTTC	CASSPGANYNEQFF
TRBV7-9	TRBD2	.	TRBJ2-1	TGTGCCAGCAGCTCGGTCCGGGACTATGGGGTTGGTGAGCAGTTCTTC	CASSSVRDYGVGEQFF
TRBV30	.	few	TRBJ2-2	TGTGCCTGGAGTGGGTGGACAGCCATGCGTGCCGGGGAGCTGTTTTTT	CAWSGWTAMRAGELFF
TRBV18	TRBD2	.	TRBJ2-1	TGTGCCAGCTCAGTCGGGGCGGGAGAACGGGAGCAGTTCTTC	CASSVGAGEREQFF
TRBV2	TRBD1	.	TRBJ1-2	TGTGCCAGCAGTGAAAGGGGGCGGGTAGCATATGGCTACACCTTC	CASSERGRVAYGYTF
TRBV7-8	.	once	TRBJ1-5	TGTGCCAGCAGCTTAGCGCGGGGGGGTAGCAATCAGCCCCAGCATTTT	CASSLARGGSNQPQHF
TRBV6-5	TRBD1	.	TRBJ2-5	TGTGCCAGCAGACCGACAGGGGCCCCCGAGACCCAGTACTTC	CASRPTGAPETQYF
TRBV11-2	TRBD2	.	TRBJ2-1	TGTGCCAGCAGCCCCGGACTAGCCAACTACAATGAGCAGTTCTTC	CASSPGLANYNEQFF
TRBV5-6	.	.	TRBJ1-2	TGTGCCAGCAGCTCGGACAGCTATGGCTACACCTTC	CASSSDSYGYTF
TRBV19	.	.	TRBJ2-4	TGTGCCAGTAGTCCTTCACGGACAGCTGCAATTCAGTACTTC	CASSPSRTAAIQYF
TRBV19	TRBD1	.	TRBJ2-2	TGTGCCAGTAGATCCCGGGACAGGCCCGCCGGGGAGCTGTTTTTT	CASRSRDRPAGELFF
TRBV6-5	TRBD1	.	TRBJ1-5	TGTGCCAGCACCTTGGACAGGGTGGGTCAGCCCCAGCATTTT	CASTLDRVGQPQHF
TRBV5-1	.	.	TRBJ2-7	TGCGCCAGCAGTGAGCGCGGGACGAGTAGGTACGAGCAGTACTTC	CASSERGTSRYEQYF
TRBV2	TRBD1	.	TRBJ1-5	TGTGCCAGCATCCTGACCGGACAGGGCGATCAGCCCCAGCATTTT	CASILTGQGDQPQHF
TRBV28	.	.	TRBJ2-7	TGTGCCAGCCTAACGACAGGACCCTACGAGCAGTACTTC	CASLTTGPYEQYF
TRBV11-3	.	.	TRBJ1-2	TGTGCCAGCCGGGGGGGGTCCGGCTACACCTTC	CASRGGSGYTF
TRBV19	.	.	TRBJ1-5	TGTGCCAGTAGTACCCGGACACAAAGCAATCAGCCCCAGCATTTT	CASSTRTQSNQPQHF
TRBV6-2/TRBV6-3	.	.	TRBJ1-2	TGTGCCAGCAGCCTCCGGGACTATGGCTACACCTTC	CASSLRDYGYTF
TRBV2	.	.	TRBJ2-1	TGTGCCAGCAGTAGTTTACAGGCCGATGAGCAGTTCTTC	CASSSLQADEQFF
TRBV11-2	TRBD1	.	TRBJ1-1	TGTGCCAGCAGCCGGACAGGGGGCCGAGGGGACACTGAAGCTTTCTTT	CASSRTGGRGDTEAFF
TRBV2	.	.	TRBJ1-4	TGTGCCAGCAGTGAAGACACAGTGAAGGCTGAAAAACTGTTTTTT	CASSEDTVKAEKLFF
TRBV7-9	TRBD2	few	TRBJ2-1	TGTGCCAGCAGCAAGCGGACTAGTGTGGGGGAGCAGTTCTTC	CASSKRTSVGEQFF
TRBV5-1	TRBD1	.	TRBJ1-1	TGCGCCAGCAGCTTGGGACAGGGTCCGGCTTTCTTT	CASSLGQGPAFF
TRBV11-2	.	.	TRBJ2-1	TGTGCCAGCAGCTTAAACCCCCGCGGGAAGAATGAGCAGTTCTTC	CASSLNPRGKNEQFF
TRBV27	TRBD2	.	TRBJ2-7	TGTGCCAGCAGGCCGGGACTAGCGGGAGGGCCTCAGGAGCAGTACTTC	CASRPGLAGGPQEQYF
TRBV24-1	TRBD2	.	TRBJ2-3	TGTGCCACCACCCAAGCGGGAGAAAGCACAGATACGCAGTATTTT	CATTQAGESTDTQYF
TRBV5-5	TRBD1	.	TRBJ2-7	TGTGCCAGCAGACAGGGGGAGGACAGCCTCTCCTACGAGCAGTACTTC	CASRQGEDSLSYEQYF
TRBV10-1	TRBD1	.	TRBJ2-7	TGCGCCACCAGCGAGGGACAGCGCAATACCTACTCCTACGAGCAGTACTTC	CATSEGQRNTYSYEQYF
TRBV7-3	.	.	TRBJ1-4	TGTGCCAGCAGCTTAAACGGGGGGCTGGGTGAAAAACTGTTTTTT	CASSLNGGLGEKLFF
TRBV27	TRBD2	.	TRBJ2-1	TGTGCCAGCAGTTTATCCCGCCAAGCGGGAGGGGGATACAATGAGCAGTTCTTC	CASSLSRQAGGGYNEQFF
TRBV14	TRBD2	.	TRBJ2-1	TGTGCCAGCAGCCCGCGGGGCGGGAGTCATCCCTATGAGCAGTTCTTC	CASSPRGGSHPYEQFF
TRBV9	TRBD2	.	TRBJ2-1	TGTGCCAGCAGCCCCGAACTAGCGGGGTACAATGAGCAGTTCTTC	CASSPELAGYNEQFF
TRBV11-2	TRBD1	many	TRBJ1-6	TGTGCCAGCAGCTTAGTACAGGGGAGGTCACCCCTCCACTTT	CASSLVQGRSPLHF
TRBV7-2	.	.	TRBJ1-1	TGTGCCAGCAGCTTAGGGGGGAGGGTGACTGAAGCTTTCTTT	CASSLGGRVTEAFF
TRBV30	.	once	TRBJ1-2	TGTGCCTGGAGTCGACTGCTAGTCCCGGGCTACACCTTC	CAWSRLLVPGYTF
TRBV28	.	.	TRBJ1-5	TGTACAACGTCCGGGGGGCACAGCAATCAGCCCCAGCATTTT	CTTSGGHSNQPQHF
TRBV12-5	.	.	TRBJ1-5	TGTGCTAGTGGTTTGGACCCCGCCGGTCAGCCCCAGCATTTT	CASGLDPAGQPQHF
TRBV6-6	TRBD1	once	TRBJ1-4	TGTGCCAGCAGTCAAGAATCTACAGGGACAGGCGAAAAACTGTTTTTT	CASSQESTGTGEKLFF
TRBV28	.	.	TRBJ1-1	TGTGCCAGCACCCCCCCTCAACGGGCAGGGAGGGCCACTGAAGCTTTCTTT	CASTPPQRAGRATEAFF
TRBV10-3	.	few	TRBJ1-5	TGTGCCATCAGTGAGTCGGGGGGATATCAGCCCCAGCATTTT	CAISESGGYQPQHF
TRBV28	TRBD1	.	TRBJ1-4	TGTGCCAGCAGTCCGAATGAGGGCAGGGGGAGTGAAAAACTGTTTTTT	CASSPNEGRGSEKLFF
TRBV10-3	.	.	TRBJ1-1	TGTGCCATCAGTGAATCGACAGCCATGAACACTGAAGCTTTCTTT	CAISESTAMNTEAFF
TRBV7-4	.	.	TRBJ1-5	TGTGCCAGCAGTTTAGGGGGAGGGCTAAAAATGGGTTATAGCAATCAGCCCCAGCATTTT	CASSLGGGLKMGYSNQPQHF
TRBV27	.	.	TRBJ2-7	TGTGCCAGCAGTTTATTTGGCGGTAATGCCTACGAGCAGTACTTC	CASSLFGGNAYEQYF
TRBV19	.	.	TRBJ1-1	TGTGCCAGTAAGAACAGACTGAACACTGAAGCTTTCTTT	CASKNRLNTEAFF
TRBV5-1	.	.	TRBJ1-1	TGCGCCAGCTCACCCCTTGACAGCATGAACACTGAAGCTTTCTTT	CASSPLDSMNTEAFF
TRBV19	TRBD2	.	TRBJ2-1	TGTGCCAGTAGTATAACTAGCGTCACTAATGAGCAGTTCTTC	CASSITSVTNEQFF
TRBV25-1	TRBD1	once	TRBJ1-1	TGTGCCAGCAGTGACCCCGACAGGGACACTGAAGCTTTCTTT	CASSDPDRDTEAFF
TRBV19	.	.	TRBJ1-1	TGTGCCAGTAGTATAGGTCAAAACACTGAAGCTTTCTTT	CASSIGQNTEAFF
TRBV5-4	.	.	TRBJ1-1	TGTGCCAGCAGTTTGGGACGGGAGAGGACTGAAGCTTTCTTT	CASSLGRERTEAFF
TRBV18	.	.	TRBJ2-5	TGTGCCAGCTCACCCACCTCCGAGAAGACCCAGTACTTC	CASSPTSEKTQYF
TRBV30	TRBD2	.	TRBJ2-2	TGTGCCTGGAGTCCCTTCCTAGCGGGAGGGATTTCCACCGGGGAGCTGTTTTTT	CAWSPFLAGGISTGELFF
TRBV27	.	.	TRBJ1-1	TGTGCCAGCAGTCCCCATGAGGGTAGGGCCACTGAAGCTTTCTTT	CASSPHEGRATEAFF